This T cell receptor beta chain is from a study of control samples from healthy donors and cancer patients. The germline V gene encodes CDR1 SGHRS and CDR2 YFSETQ. The CDR3 runs to 14 residues. With 3 bases clipped from V and 9 bases from J, the junction kept 5 bases outside the gene matches. The repertoire was sequenced with immunoSEQ multiplex PCR; TCRdb's copy has only in-frame clones and lacks some. The table shows 100,000 to 120,000 clones, with approximately 84% occurring only once. The source material was blood. The receptor comes from a man younger than 35 in good health. The chain is built from TRBV5-1 and TRBJ1-6, with TRBD1 matching over 8 bases. CDR3: CASSSDRAGSPLHF. CDR3 nucleotides: TGCGCCAGCAGCTCGGACAGGGCCGGTTCACCCCTCCACTTT.